This T cell receptor (beta chain) appears in the sequencing data of a study of identical twins. This clonotype was observed a handful of times. Its antigen is undetermined. Study conclusions and caveats: Out-of-frame beta chain sequences displayed weaker excess sharing between twins.

With template switching, a universal primer site was added, and the cDNA carried unique molecular identifiers. TCRdb reprocessed the 5' RACE reads via MiXCR and lists one record per CDR3 protein. The table has some 250,000 distinct CDR3 sequences, 10% to 15% seen once. The CDR3 sequence is 16 residues long. Germline V gene sequence: CDR1 SGHRS, CDR2 YFSETQ. The trim removed 3 bases at V and 2 bases at J, leaving 3 bases unmatched. The same sample was also used in a study of yellow fever vaccine responses in identical twins.

This chain connects TRBV5-1 to TRBJ2-3, with TRBD2 matching 13 bases. The sample comprised memory (CD45RO+) T cells sorted from blood. This sequence originates from a woman between 18 and 29 years old in good health. For the CDR3, the DNA is TGCGCCAGCAGCTGGGGGACTAGCGGGAACACAGATACGCAGTATTTT. It translates to CASSWGTSGNTDTQYF.